This TCR beta chain emerged from a study of cytomegalovirus exposure and HLA in healthy donors. At collection, donors were nominally healthy, but unrecorded immune exposures were probable. This CDR3 is 16 amino acids long. The germline V gene encodes CDR1 MGHRA and CDR2 YSYEKL. Trimming removed 5 bases at V and 0 bases at J, with 14 bases between. General observations from the study: Sequencing had likely introduced a cluster of highly shared sequence variants as an artifact. Clonal expansion was found to be greater in HLA-associated TCR beta chains than in equally common others in a later analysis.

As to this clone: The target antigen is unknown.

Primers included in the PCR were 60 Vbeta and 13 Jbeta primers. Original processing notes: Unique TCR beta chains numbered about 72 million in a later analysis, with some 9.9 million shared. Libraries were prepared by immunoSEQ multiplex PCR; TCRdb keeps only in-frame clonotypes and omits some of them. The V and J calls and clone size were taken over from that table, and D and trimming were inferred from the DNA. The table shows about 96,000 clones, with about 70% occurring only once. This clonotype originated in a female donor in good health and CMV-seropositive. The chain recombines TRBV4-1 with TRBJ2-1, with D perhaps matching TRBD2 (6 bases). Sequenced material: PBMCs. CDR3 in amino acids: CASSAPGGISYNEQFF. CDR3 coding DNA: TGCGCCAGCAGCGCTCCTGGCGGGATCTCCTACAATGAGCAGTTCTTC.